This is a list of T cell receptor beta chains from one sample in a study of T cell responses to AZD1222 COVID-19 vaccine. Measured with immunoSEQ multiplex PCR; TCRdb has only the in-frame clones, and not every one. Here the sample spans about 120,000 clones, approximately 92% being singletons. Sequencing used peripheral blood, obtained 28 days after the second dose of the MenACWY control vaccine. The receptors come from an adult who received the MenACWY meningococcal vaccine as a control. Each CDR3 is given with its conserved first and last residue. The D gene is left open where the match is weak. The size entry is marked missing in some rows and otherwise reads once, few, many or a size class.

>TRBV2|-|TRBJ1-2|once
CASSDKGGIQSGTF
TGTGCCAGCAGTGACAAAGGAGGTATTCAGTCGGGCACCTTC
>TRBV28|-|TRBJ2-3|-
CASSLLPSGTGGIIDTQYF
TGTGCCAGCAGTTTACTACCCTCCGGGACTGGCGGGATCATTGACACGCAGTATTTT
>TRBV28|-|TRBJ1-3|-
CASSLTSGNTIYF
TGTGCCAGCAGTCTCACTTCCGGAAACACCATATATTTT
>TRBV7-3|TRBD1|TRBJ2-1|-
CASSLRDRGEYEQFF
TGTGCCAGCAGCCTCCGGGACAGGGGGGAATATGAGCAGTTCTTC
>TRBV28|TRBD2|TRBJ2-1|-
CASGPASGYYNEQFF
TGTGCCAGCGGTCCAGCTAGCGGTTACTACAATGAGCAGTTCTTC
>TRBV4-2|-|TRBJ2-5|once
CASSQGRAQETQYF
TGTGCCAGCAGCCAGGGCCGGGCTCAAGAGACCCAGTACTTC
>TRBV18|TRBD2|TRBJ2-1|-
CASSRGLATVDEQFF
TGTGCCAGCTCACGGGGACTAGCTACCGTGGATGAGCAGTTCTTC
>TRBV29-1|TRBD2|TRBJ2-1|-
CSVYVPRLAGNEQFF
TGCAGCGTTTACGTCCCCCGACTAGCGGGTAATGAGCAGTTCTTC
>TRBV5-1|-|TRBJ1-5|-
CASSLEGAHQPQHF
TGCGCCAGCAGCTTGGAAGGGGCCCATCAGCCCCAGCATTTT
>TRBV19|TRBD2|TRBJ2-5|once
CASSIGGPGGETQYF
TGTGCCAGTAGTATAGGGGGTCCGGGAGGAGAGACCCAGTACTTC
>TRBV19|-|TRBJ2-7|-
CASSAGIEQYF
TGTGCCAGTAGTGCAGGGATCGAGCAGTACTTC
>TRBV6-4|TRBD2|TRBJ2-1|-
CASSPRGGSYNEQFF
TGTGCCAGCAGTCCCCGCGGCGGGAGTTACAATGAGCAGTTCTTC
>TRBV19|TRBD1|TRBJ2-2|once
CASSPRTGVDGELFF
TGTGCCAGTAGTCCAAGGACAGGGGTTGACGGGGAGCTGTTTTTT
>TRBV14|TRBD2|TRBJ2-3|once
CASSLFGLALVDTQYF
TGTGCCAGCAGCCTTTTTGGACTAGCTCTAGTAGATACGCAGTATTTT
>TRBV19|-|TRBJ2-4|once
CASSIEGAKNIQYF
TGTGCCAGTAGTATCGAAGGGGCCAAAAACATTCAGTACTTC
>TRBV5-4|-|TRBJ2-3|-
CASSLGTRGTDTQYF
TGTGCCAGCAGCTTGGGAACTCGGGGCACAGATACGCAGTATTTT
>TRBV6-5|TRBD1|TRBJ1-3|-
CASRDRGLGNTIYF
TGTGCCAGCCGGGACAGGGGGCTAGGAAACACCATATATTTT
>TRBV20-1|-|TRBJ1-3|-
CSLKRGQTIYF
TGCAGTCTAAAGCGGGGCCAGACCATATATTTT
>TRBV29-1|-|TRBJ1-2|-
CSVGQVDYGYTF
TGCAGCGTTGGACAGGTCGACTATGGCTACACCTTC
>TRBV18|TRBD1|TRBJ1-2|-
CASSRDREALYGYTF
TGTGCCAGCTCAAGGGACAGGGAAGCCCTCTATGGCTACACCTTC
>TRBV7-3|TRBD2|TRBJ2-3|-
CASSLTSGRTTDTQYF
TGTGCCAGCAGCTTAACTAGCGGGAGGACCACAGATACGCAGTATTTT
>TRBV7-9|TRBD1|TRBJ1-1|once
CASGWDRAATEAFF
TGTGCCAGCGGGTGGGACAGGGCGGCCACTGAAGCTTTCTTT
>TRBV28|-|TRBJ2-1|-
CASSLNNEQFF
TGTGCCAGCAGTTTAAACAATGAGCAGTTCTTC
>TRBV12-2|-|TRBJ1-5|-
CASRQGQRGDCNQPQHF
TGTGCAAGTCGCCAGGGACAGAGGGGGGATTGCAATCAGCCCCAGCATTTT
>TRBV28|-|TRBJ2-6|-
CASSLPEGANVLTF
TGTGCCAGCAGCCTTCCCGAAGGGGCCAACGTCCTGACTTTC
>TRBV9|-|TRBJ1-6|-
CASSLGTRSSYNSPLHF
TGTGCCAGCAGCCTGGGGACAAGGAGCTCCTATAATTCACCCCTCCACTTT
>TRBV5-4|TRBD2|TRBJ2-3|-
CASSPGLAGTDTQYF
TGTGCCAGCAGCCCCGGACTAGCGGGCACAGATACGCAGTATTTT
>TRBV19|TRBD1|TRBJ1-5|-
CASSIGQGLDQPQHF
TGTGCCAGTAGTATCGGACAGGGGCTTGATCAGCCCCAGCATTTT
>TRBV7-9|-|TRBJ2-3|-
CASSLALTLTDTQYF
TGTGCCAGCAGCTTAGCCTTGACTCTCACAGATACGCAGTATTTT
>TRBV2|TRBD2|TRBJ2-3|-
CASSERLSGGATNYFADTQYF
TGTGCCAGCAGTGAACGGCTTAGCGGGGGGGCCACTAACTATTTTGCAGATACGCAGTATTTT
>TRBV5-8|TRBD1|TRBJ1-1|-
CASRSHRGPNTEAFF
TGTGCCAGCAGATCACACAGGGGGCCGAACACTGAAGCTTTCTTT
>TRBV14|-|TRBJ1-3|-
CASSQGNTIYF
TGTGCCAGCAGCCAAGGAAACACCATATATTTT
>TRBV7-9|-|TRBJ2-1|-
CASSLPSRFAGLRNEQFF
TGTGCCAGCAGCCTCCCAAGTAGGTTCGCCGGGTTGAGAAATGAGCAGTTCTTC
>TRBV4-2|-|TRBJ2-3|-
CASSSAAGSSTDTQYF
TGTGCCAGCAGCTCCGCGGCGGGCAGTAGCACAGATACGCAGTATTTT
>TRBV7-9|TRBD1|TRBJ1-3|-
CASKTYTGAGNTIYF
TGTGCCAGCAAGACTTACACAGGGGCTGGAAACACCATATATTTT